Sequencing of this T cell receptor beta chain was carried out in a study of cytomegalovirus exposure and HLA in healthy donors. Vbeta (60) and Jbeta (13) primers were used in the PCR. The table came from immunoSEQ multiplex PCR; TCRdb's copy has only in-frame clones and leaves some out. The table includes some 120,000 clones, 75% to 85% detected once. From germline, CDR1 is MNHEY and CDR2 SVGAGI. V lost 0 bases, J lost 5 bases, and 13 bases lay in between. The CDR3 contains 16 residues. Sequencing was done on a sample of PBMCs. The TCR originated in a man aged 40-49 years in good health and CMV-seronegative. V gene TRBV6-5 combines with J gene TRBJ2-2, with D tentatively TRBD1 (5 bases). CDR3 sequence reads: CASSYSPGKVTGELFF. Here the CDR3 DNA reads TGTGCCAGCAGTTACTCACCAGGGAAGGTAACCGGGGAGCTGTTTTTT.